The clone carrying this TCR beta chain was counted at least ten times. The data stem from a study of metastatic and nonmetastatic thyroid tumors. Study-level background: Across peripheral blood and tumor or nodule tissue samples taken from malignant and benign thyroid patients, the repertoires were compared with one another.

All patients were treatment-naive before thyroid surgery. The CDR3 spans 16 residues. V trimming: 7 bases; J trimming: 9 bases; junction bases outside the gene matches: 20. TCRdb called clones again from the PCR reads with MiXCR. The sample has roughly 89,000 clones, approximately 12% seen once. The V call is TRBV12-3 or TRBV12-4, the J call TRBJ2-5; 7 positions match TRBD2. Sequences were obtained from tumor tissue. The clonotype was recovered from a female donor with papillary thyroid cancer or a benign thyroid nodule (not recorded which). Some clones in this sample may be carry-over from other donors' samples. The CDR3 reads CASTLSGGRAGHAQYF. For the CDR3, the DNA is TGTGCCAGCACCCTCTCTGGTGGGAGGGCTGGGCATGCCCAGTACTTC.